The rows below give T cell receptor beta chains drawn from one sample of a study of cytomegalovirus exposure and HLA in healthy donors. The method was immunoSEQ multiplex PCR; TCRdb's version includes in-frame clones alone and lacks a portion of them. The sample lists some 170,000 clones, roughly four fifths occurring once. Source material: PBMCs. All receptors derive from a woman aged 45 to 65 in good health and CMV-seropositive. The CDR3 runs from the conserved cysteine through the conserved F or W. A D gene is named only where the DNA matches it firmly. Rows may omit the clone size; those that give it use once, few, many or a size class.

v_call: TRBV5-4; j_call: TRBJ1-2; d_call: .; clone_size: .; cdr3_nt: TGTGCCAGCAGCACTACATCTAACTATGGCTACACCTTC; cdr3_aa: CASSTTSNYGYTF
v_call: TRBV19; j_call: TRBJ2-7; d_call: TRBD2; clone_size: .; cdr3_nt: TGTGCCAGTAGTACCATGAGCCTCGGGGGGTACGAGCAGTACTTC; cdr3_aa: CASSTMSLGGYEQYF
v_call: TRBV7-8; j_call: TRBJ1-5; d_call: TRBD1; clone_size: .; cdr3_nt: TGTGCCAGCAGCTTACAGGGGGCGAGGCAGCCCCAGCATTTT; cdr3_aa: CASSLQGARQPQHF
v_call: TRBV2; j_call: TRBJ1-2; d_call: TRBD1; clone_size: .; cdr3_nt: TGTGCCAGCAGTCCGGGACAGGGTGGGGGCATATATGGCTACACCTTC; cdr3_aa: CASSPGQGGGIYGYTF
v_call: TRBV27; j_call: TRBJ1-2; d_call: .; clone_size: .; cdr3_nt: TGTGCCAGCAGGGCCACAGCCCAAGGAGGCTACACCTTC; cdr3_aa: CASRATAQGGYTF
v_call: TRBV11-2; j_call: TRBJ1-6; d_call: .; clone_size: .; cdr3_nt: TGTGCCAGCAGCTTATCCAGGGGAAGGAGCTCCTATAATTCACCCCTCCACTTT; cdr3_aa: CASSLSRGRSSYNSPLHF
v_call: TRBV18; j_call: TRBJ1-2; d_call: .; clone_size: .; cdr3_nt: TGTGCCAGCTCACCCCGACAGGATACGGCAAGCGGCTACACCTTC; cdr3_aa: CASSPRQDTASGYTF
v_call: TRBV13; j_call: TRBJ1-2; d_call: .; clone_size: .; cdr3_nt: TGTGCCAGCAGCTTAGGCCGAGGGAACTATGGCTACACCTTC; cdr3_aa: CASSLGRGNYGYTF
v_call: TRBV5-1; j_call: TRBJ1-6; d_call: .; clone_size: .; cdr3_nt: TGCGCCAGCAGCCCCTCCGGGACACTAAATTCACCCCTCCACTTT; cdr3_aa: CASSPSGTLNSPLHF
v_call: TRBV4-1; j_call: TRBJ2-3; d_call: .; clone_size: .; cdr3_nt: TGCGCCAGCAGCCAAGGTCGGGGTCCCACAGATACGCAGTATTTT; cdr3_aa: CASSQGRGPTDTQYF
v_call: TRBV18; j_call: TRBJ2-3; d_call: .; clone_size: .; cdr3_nt: TGTGCCAGCTCACTTGCAGGAGGCGGCACAGATACGCAGTATTTT; cdr3_aa: CASSLAGGGTDTQYF
v_call: TRBV9; j_call: TRBJ2-5; d_call: .; clone_size: few; cdr3_nt: TGTGCCAGCAGCCCACGGTCTAAAGAGACCCAGTACTTC; cdr3_aa: CASSPRSKETQYF
v_call: TRBV27; j_call: TRBJ1-6; d_call: .; clone_size: .; cdr3_nt: TGTGCCAGCAGTTTATCGAGGCGGGGAGCAATATCACCCCTCCACTTT; cdr3_aa: CASSLSRRGAISPLHF
v_call: TRBV7-8; j_call: TRBJ2-1; d_call: .; clone_size: .; cdr3_nt: TGTGCCAGCAGTCCAGCGGGCAATGAGCAGTTCTTC; cdr3_aa: CASSPAGNEQFF
v_call: TRBV7-6; j_call: TRBJ2-2; d_call: .; clone_size: .; cdr3_nt: TGTGCCAGCAGCCCTAGAAGCTCGAACACCGGGGAGCTGTTTTTT; cdr3_aa: CASSPRSSNTGELFF
v_call: TRBV28; j_call: TRBJ1-1; d_call: .; clone_size: .; cdr3_nt: TGTGCCAGCAGTGGCCCTACTGAAGCTTTCTTT; cdr3_aa: CASSGPTEAFF